This T cell receptor beta chain was captured by sequencing in a study of blood T cell repertoires in COVID-19. Across the study: Samples representing acute and convalescent COVID-19 were sourced from the United States, Italy and Spain.

Participant-given clinical history determined each cohort assignment. Trimming cost V 4 bases and J 6 bases, with 13 bases left between them. From germline, CDR1 is GTSNPN and CDR2 SVGIG (reference sequence). The CDR3 totals 13 residues. Profiled with immunoSEQ multiplex PCR; TCRdb holds only in-frame clones, not every one. Counted here are 140,000 to 150,000 clones, around 89% occurring once; the ten biggest clones make up approximately 1.2%. The specimen sequenced was PBMCs or T cells enriched from blood (not recorded which). The chain is built from TRBV30 and TRBJ1-5; D is undetermined. This TCR came from a woman in her twenties or thirties with acute COVID-19. CDR3 bases: TGTGCCTGGACCCCCATTACGGGTCAGCCCCAGCATTTT. This translates into CAWTPITGQPQHF. The full variable domain, rest sourced from reference TRBV30 and TRBJ1-5, is SQTIHQWPATLVQPVGSPLSLECTVEGTSNPNLYWYRQAAGRGLQLLFYSVGIGQISSEVPQNLSASRPQDRQFILSSKKLLLSDSGFYLCAWTPITGQPQHFGDGTRLSIL.